This TCR beta chain was retrieved from a study of T cells after yellow fever vaccination. Study conclusions and caveats: A weaker secondary response peaked on day 5, the primary on day 15.

The authors made TCR cDNA by 5'RACE template switching, adding a universal primer site and UMIs. In TCRdb, the 5' RACE reads were re-called with MiXCR into one record per CDR3 protein. The sample includes around 310,000 distinct CDR3 sequences, 4% to 5.5% of them seen just once. Germline CDR1 reads LNHDA; CDR2 reads SQIVND (reference sequence). The CDR3 runs to 14 residues. Trimming cost V 6 bases and J 5 bases; bases outside gene matches: 5. This clonotype came up many times. The antigen remains unidentified. The material sequenced was PBMCs, taken 15 days after the yellow fever booster vaccination. The clonotype originates from a man between 18 and 35 years old who received the YFV17D yellow fever vaccine. V usage is TRBV19 and J usage is TRBJ2-3, with 10 nucleotides matching TRBD2. The CDR3 coding sequence is TGTGCCAGTAGACCTAGCGGGGGATTAGATACGCAGTATTTT. This codes for CASRPSGGLDTQYF.